The entry below describes one TCR beta chain. Its antigen is still unknown. CDR1 is MDHEN and CDR2 is SYDVKM in the germline V gene. The CDR3 is 15 amino acids. Trimming took off 2 bases at V and 3 bases at J, with 14 bases between the two ends. The data belong to a study of T cell responses to AZD1222 COVID-19 vaccine. Notes on the study in general: Unmutated regions of variants are reportedly targeted by nearly half of spike-specific TCRs. The study sampled repertoires only after the peak T cell response.

Only in-frame clones appear in the TCRdb table, and some are missing; sequencing was by immunoSEQ multiplex PCR. Among around 100,000 clones listed, 91% were seen once. The source material was peripheral blood, sampled on day 0 of AZD1222 vaccination. The chain employs TRBV28 and TRBJ2-7; no reliable D call. The clonotype was recovered from an adult in good health. The CDR3 sequence: CASSLEGLGDYEQYF. The CDR3 bases are TGTGCCAGCAGTTTAGAAGGGCTTGGGGACTACGAGCAGTACTTC.